This record looks at one TCR beta chain sequence and its context. Its antigen remains unidentified. This entry belongs to a study of radiotherapy plus CTLA-4 blockade in lung cancer. Points from the study as a whole: The study found tumor-derived TCR clones expanded in blood after radiotherapy plus ipilimumab.

This CDR3 has 15 amino acids. Germline values: CDR1 SGHNT, CDR2 YENEEA. The V end lost 4 bases, the J end lost 6 bases, and 15 bases lay between the germline ends. Focal radiation and CTLA-4 blockade (ipilimumab) were tested in chemo-refractory metastatic non-small-cell lung cancer patients. The method was immunoSEQ multiplex PCR; TCRdb's version includes in-frame clones alone and lacks a portion of them. This sample has some 110,000 clones, with approximately 80% found just once. Sequencing used peripheral blood, obtained from a patient treated with radiotherapy plus ipilimumab. The chain has TRBV11-3 and TRBJ2-2; TRBD2 might be the D (5 bases). The receptor comes from a human donor with non-small cell lung cancer that progressed on radiotherapy plus ipilimumab. Some clones in this sample may be carry-over from other donors' samples. The chain's CDR3 is CASSSLRGSAGELFF. Written as DNA, the CDR3 is TGTGCCAGCAGCTCGTTGAGAGGGTCCGCCGGGGAGCTGTTTTTT.